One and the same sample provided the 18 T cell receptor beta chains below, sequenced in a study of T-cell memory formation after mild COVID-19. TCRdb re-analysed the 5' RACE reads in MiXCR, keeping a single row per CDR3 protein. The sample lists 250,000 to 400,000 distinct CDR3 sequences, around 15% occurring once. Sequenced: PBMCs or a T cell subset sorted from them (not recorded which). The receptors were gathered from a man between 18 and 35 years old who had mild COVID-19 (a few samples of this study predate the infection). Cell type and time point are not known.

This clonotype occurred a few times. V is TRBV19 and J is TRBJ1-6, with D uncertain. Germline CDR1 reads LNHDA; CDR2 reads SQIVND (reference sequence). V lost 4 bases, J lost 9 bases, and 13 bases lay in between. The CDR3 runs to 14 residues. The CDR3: CASSSGRAGSPLHF. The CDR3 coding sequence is TGTGCCAGTAGTAGTGGTAGGGCTGGTTCACCCCTCCACTTT.

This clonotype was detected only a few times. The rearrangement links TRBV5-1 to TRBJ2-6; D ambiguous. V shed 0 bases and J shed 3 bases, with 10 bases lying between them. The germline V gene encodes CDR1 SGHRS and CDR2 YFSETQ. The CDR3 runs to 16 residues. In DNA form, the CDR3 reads TGCGCCAGCAGCTTGGGAGGACGAGGTGGGGCCAACGTCCTGACTTTC. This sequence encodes CASSLGGRGGANVLTF.

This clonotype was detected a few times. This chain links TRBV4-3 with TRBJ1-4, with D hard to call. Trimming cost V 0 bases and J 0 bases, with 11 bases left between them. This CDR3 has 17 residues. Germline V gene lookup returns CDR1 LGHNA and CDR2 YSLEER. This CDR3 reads CASSQDVRRATNEKLFF. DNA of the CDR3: TGCGCCAGCAGCCAAGATGTAAGGCGCGCAACTAATGAAAAACTGTTTTTT.

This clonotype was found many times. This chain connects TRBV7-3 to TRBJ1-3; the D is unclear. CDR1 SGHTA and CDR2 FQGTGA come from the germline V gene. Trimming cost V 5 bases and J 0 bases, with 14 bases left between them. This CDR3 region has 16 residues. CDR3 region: CASSAGSLTSGNTIYF. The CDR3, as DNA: TGTGCCAGCAGCGCGGGAAGCCTCACCTCTGGAAACACCATATATTTT.

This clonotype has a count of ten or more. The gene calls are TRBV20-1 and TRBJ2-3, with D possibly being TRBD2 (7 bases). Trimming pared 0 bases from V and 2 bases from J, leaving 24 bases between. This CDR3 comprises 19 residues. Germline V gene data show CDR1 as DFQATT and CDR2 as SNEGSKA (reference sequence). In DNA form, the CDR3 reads TGCAGTGCTAGAGAGGCGGACGGGGGGCCTACCCTTATCACAGATACGCAGTATTTT. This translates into CSAREADGGPTLITDTQYF.

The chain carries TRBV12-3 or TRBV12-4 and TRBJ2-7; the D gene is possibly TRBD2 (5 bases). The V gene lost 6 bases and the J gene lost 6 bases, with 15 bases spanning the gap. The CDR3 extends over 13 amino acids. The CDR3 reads CASRTDWAGEQYF. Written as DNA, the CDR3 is TGTGCCAGCAGGACGGACTGGGCGGGCGAGCAGTACTTC.

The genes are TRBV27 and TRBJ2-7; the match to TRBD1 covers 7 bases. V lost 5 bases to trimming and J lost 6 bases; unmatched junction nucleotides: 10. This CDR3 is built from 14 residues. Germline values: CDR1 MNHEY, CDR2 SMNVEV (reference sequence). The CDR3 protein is CASSPTDRMAEQYF. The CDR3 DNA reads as TGTGCCAGCAGTCCCACGGACAGGATGGCCGAGCAGTACTTC.

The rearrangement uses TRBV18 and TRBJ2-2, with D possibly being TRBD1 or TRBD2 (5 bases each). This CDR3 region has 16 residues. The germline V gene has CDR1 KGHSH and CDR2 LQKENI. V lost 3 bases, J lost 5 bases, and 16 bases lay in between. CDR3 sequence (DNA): TGTGCCAGCTCACCCTGGCCCAAGGGACGGACCGGGGAGCTGTTTTTT. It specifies CASSPWPKGRTGELFF.

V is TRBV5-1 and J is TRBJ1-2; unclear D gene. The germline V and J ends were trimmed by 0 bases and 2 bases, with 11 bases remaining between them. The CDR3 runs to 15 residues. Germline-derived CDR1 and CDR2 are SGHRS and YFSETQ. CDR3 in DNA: TGCGCCAGCAGCTTGGGAACAGTTGGGAACTATGGCTACACCTTC. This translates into CASSLGTVGNYGYTF.

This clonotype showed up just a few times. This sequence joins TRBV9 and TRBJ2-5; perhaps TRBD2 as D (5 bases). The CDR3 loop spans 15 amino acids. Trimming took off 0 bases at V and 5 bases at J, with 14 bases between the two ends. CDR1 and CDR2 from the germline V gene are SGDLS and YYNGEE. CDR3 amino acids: CASSVAVAGGETQYF. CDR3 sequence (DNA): TGTGCCAGCAGCGTAGCTGTGGCCGGAGGTGAGACCCAGTACTTC.

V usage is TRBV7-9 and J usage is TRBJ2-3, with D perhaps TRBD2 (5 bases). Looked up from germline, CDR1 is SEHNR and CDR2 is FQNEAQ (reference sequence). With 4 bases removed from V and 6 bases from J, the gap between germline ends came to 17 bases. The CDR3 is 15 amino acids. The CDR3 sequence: CASSSIGIEDDTQYF. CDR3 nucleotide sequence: TGTGCCAGCAGCTCAATCGGGATCGAAGACGATACGCAGTATTTT. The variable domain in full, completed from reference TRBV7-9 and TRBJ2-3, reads DTGVSQNPRHKITKRGQNVTFRCDPISEHNRLYWYRQTLGQGPEFLTYFQNEAQLEKSRLLSDRFSAERPKGSFSTLEIQRTEQGDSAMYLCASSSIGIEDDTQYFGPGTRLTVL.

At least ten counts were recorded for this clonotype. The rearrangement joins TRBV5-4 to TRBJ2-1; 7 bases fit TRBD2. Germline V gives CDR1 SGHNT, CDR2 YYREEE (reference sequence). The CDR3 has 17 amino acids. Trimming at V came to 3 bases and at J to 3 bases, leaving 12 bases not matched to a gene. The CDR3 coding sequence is TGTGCCAGCAGCTCAGGGTCGCCTACGGGGGGCTACAATGAGCAGTTCTTC. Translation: CASSSGSPTGGYNEQFF.

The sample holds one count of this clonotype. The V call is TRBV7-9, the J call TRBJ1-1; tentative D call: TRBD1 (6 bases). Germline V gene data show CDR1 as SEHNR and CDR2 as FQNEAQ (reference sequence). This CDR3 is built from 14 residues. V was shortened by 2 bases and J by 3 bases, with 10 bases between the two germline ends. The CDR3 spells CASSLNGGHTEAFF. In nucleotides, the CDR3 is TGTGCCAGCAGCTTAAACGGGGGGCACACTGAAGCTTTCTTT. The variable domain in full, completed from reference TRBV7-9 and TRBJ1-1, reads DTGVSQNPRHKITKRGQNVTFRCDPISEHNRLYWYRQTLGQGPEFLTYFQNEAQLEKSRLLSDRFSAERPKGSFSTLEIQRTEQGDSAMYLCASSLNGGHTEAFFGQGTRLTVV.

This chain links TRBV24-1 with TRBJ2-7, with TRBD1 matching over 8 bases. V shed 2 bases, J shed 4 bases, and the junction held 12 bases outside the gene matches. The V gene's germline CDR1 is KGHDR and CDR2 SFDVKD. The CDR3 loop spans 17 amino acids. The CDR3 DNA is TGTGCCACCAGTGATTACAAACCTAAGGACAGGGAATACGAGCAGTACTTC. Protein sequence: CATSDYKPKDREYEQYF.

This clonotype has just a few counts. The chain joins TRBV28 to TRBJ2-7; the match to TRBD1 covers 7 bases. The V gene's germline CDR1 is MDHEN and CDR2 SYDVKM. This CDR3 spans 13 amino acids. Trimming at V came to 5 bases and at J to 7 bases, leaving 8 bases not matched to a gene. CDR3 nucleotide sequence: TGTGCCAGCAGTCCAAACAGGGGTCGGGAGCAGTACGTC. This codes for CASSPNRGREQYV.

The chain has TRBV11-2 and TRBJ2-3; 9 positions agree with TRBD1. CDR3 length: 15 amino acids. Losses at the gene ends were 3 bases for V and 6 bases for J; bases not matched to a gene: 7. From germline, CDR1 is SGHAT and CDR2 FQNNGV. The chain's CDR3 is CASSLGWDRADTQYF. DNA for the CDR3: TGTGCCAGCAGCTTGGGGTGGGACAGGGCCGATACGCAGTATTTT. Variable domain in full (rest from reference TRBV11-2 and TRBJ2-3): EAGVAQSPRYKIIEKRQSVAFWCNPISGHATLYWYQQILGQGPKLLIQFQNNGVVDDSQLPKDRFSAERLKGVDSTLKIQPAKLEDSAVYLCASSLGWDRADTQYFGPGTRLTVL.

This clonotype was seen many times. The CDR3 coding sequence is TGTGCCACCAGGGGCCGGGGTCTGGCCACAGATACGCAGTATTTT. Translation: CATRGRGLATDTQYF. This sequence joins TRBV15 and TRBJ2-3; D possibly corresponds to TRBD2 (5 bases). The CDR3 runs to 15 residues. Germline lookup yields CDR1 LNHNV and CDR2 YYDKDF (reference sequence). V lost 6 bases to trimming and J lost 2 bases, with 15 bases between them. Full variable domain (missing parts from reference TRBV15 and TRBJ2-3): DAMVIQNPRYQVTQFGKPVTLSCSQTLNHNVMYWYQQKSSQAPKLLFHYYDKDFNNEADTPDNFQSRRPNTSFCFLDIRSPGLGDTAMYLCATRGRGLATDTQYFGPGTRLTVL.

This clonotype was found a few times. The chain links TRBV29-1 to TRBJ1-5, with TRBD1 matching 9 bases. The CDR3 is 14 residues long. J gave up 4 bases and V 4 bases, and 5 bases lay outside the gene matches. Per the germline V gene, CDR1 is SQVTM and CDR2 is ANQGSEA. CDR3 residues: CSVGSGQGNQPQHF. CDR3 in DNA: TGCAGCGTTGGCTCCGGACAGGGGAATCAGCCCCAGCATTTT.